The rows below give T cell receptor beta chains drawn from one sample of a study of cytomegalovirus exposure and HLA in healthy donors. Using immunoSEQ multiplex PCR, the repertoire was profiled, and TCRdb retains in-frame clones only, with some absent. The sample records 130,000 to 150,000 clones, around four fifths being singletons. The sequenced sample consisted of PBMCs. These TCRs come from a boy aged 2 to 9 in good health and CMV-seronegative. CDR3s include the opening cysteine and the closing phenylalanine or tryptophan. D genes are given only for firm matches. Rows may omit the clone size; those that give it use once, few, many or a size class.

length	V	size	D	J	DNA	CDR3
16	TRBV5-8	few	.	TRBJ2-1	TGTGCCAGCAGAACCGGGACAATGATATCCTACAATGAGCAGTTCTTC	CASRTGTMISYNEQFF
16	TRBV5-1	.	.	TRBJ1-4	TGCGCCAGCAGCTTGGTTGCCGGAGCAACTAATGAAAAACTGTTTTTT	CASSLVAGATNEKLFF
16	TRBV5-4	once	TRBD2	TRBJ2-7	TGTGCCAGCAGCTTGGCTAGCGGGGCCATCACCTACGAGCAGTACTTC	CASSLASGAITYEQYF
13	TRBV27	.	.	TRBJ2-1	TGTGCCAGCAAGACGGGAGCGTGGAATGAGCAGTTCTTC	CASKTGAWNEQFF
14	TRBV6-1	.	TRBD1	TRBJ1-1	TGTGCCAGCAGTTATTCAGACAGGGCCGGTGAAGCTTTCTTT	CASSYSDRAGEAFF
18	TRBV19	.	TRBD1	TRBJ2-6	TGTGCCAGTAGTGAGCGCGGGACAGGGGTTACGGGGGCCAACGTCCTGACTTTC	CASSERGTGVTGANVLTF
13	TRBV2	.	.	TRBJ1-2	TGTGCCAGCAGTGAGGCAGAAGAATATGGCTACACCTTC	CASSEAEEYGYTF
15	TRBV19	.	.	TRBJ2-4	TGTGCCAGTAGTATAGTCGGGGGAGTAGAGAACATTCAGTACTTC	CASSIVGGVENIQYF
12	TRBV28	.	TRBD1	TRBJ1-1	TGTGCCAGCAGTTGGGACAGGGCGGAAGCTTTCTTT	CASSWDRAEAFF
15	TRBV5-1	.	.	TRBJ1-1	TGCGCCAGCAGCTTGGTTAGCGTGGTGAACACTGAAGCTTTCTTT	CASSLVSVVNTEAFF
15	TRBV7-2	.	.	TRBJ1-2	TGTGCCAGCAGACGTACGGAGGGGGGGGACTATGGCTACACCTTC	CASRRTEGGDYGYTF
16	TRBV7-9	.	TRBD1	TRBJ1-2	TGTGCCAGCAGCTTAGGGAGTTACAGGGGGCTAAGCGGCTACACCTTC	CASSLGSYRGLSGYTF
16	TRBV10-3	.	.	TRBJ2-5	TGTGCCATCAGTGAGTTTACGGGTGGTTCAAAAGAGACCCAGTACTTC	CAISEFTGGSKETQYF
18	TRBV27	.	TRBD2	TRBJ2-1	TGTGCCAGCAGTTTTCTGGCGTCTAGCGGGGTTTCCTACAATGAGCAGTTCTTC	CASSFLASSGVSYNEQFF
13	TRBV4-1	.	.	TRBJ2-5	TGCGCCAGCAGCCAAGAAGGGGGAGAGACCCAGTACTTC	CASSQEGGETQYF
14	TRBV7-7	.	.	TRBJ2-5	TGTGCCAGCAGCTTAGCCGCGGAAGGGGTGACCCAGTACTTC	CASSLAAEGVTQYF
15	TRBV28	.	.	TRBJ2-7	TGTGCCAGCAGTTTATTGAGGGAGTATTCCCGCGAGCAGTACTTC	CASSLLREYSREQYF
15	TRBV6-5	.	TRBD1	TRBJ1-2	TGTGCCAGCAGTTACTCGATGACAGGGGGCTCTGGCTACACCTTC	CASSYSMTGGSGYTF
14	TRBV6-1	.	.	TRBJ1-6	TGTGCCAGCAGTGAATTAACGGTTAATTCACCCCTCCACTTT	CASSELTVNSPLHF
16	TRBV2	.	.	TRBJ2-1	TGTGCCAGCAGTGAAGCAGGGGGGGCGCGAGGCAATGAGCAGTTCTTC	CASSEAGGARGNEQFF
15	TRBV4-3	.	.	TRBJ2-7	TGCGCCAGCAGCCAAGTTTTTGGACAGTCCTACGAGCAGTACTTC	CASSQVFGQSYEQYF
15	TRBV6-6	.	TRBD1	TRBJ2-3	TGTGCCAGCAGTTCATCCGGGACAGGGCCAGATACGCAGTATTTT	CASSSSGTGPDTQYF
15	TRBV18	.	TRBD1	TRBJ2-7	TGTGCCAGCTCGCAGATCCGGGACAGCAGTTGGGAGCAGTACTTC	CASSQIRDSSWEQYF
16	TRBV7-8	once	TRBD1	TRBJ1-5	TGTGCCAGCAGCTTAGCGGGGGACAGGCTAACTCAGCCCCAGCATTTT	CASSLAGDRLTQPQHF
14	TRBV5-6	.	.	TRBJ2-2	TGTGCCAGCAGCTTTCGGGGTTTCACCGGGGAGCTGTTTTTT	CASSFRGFTGELFF
15	TRBV27	.	.	TRBJ2-5	TGTGCCAGCAGTTTCTATTCAGGGAAGAAAGAGACCCAGTACTTC	CASSFYSGKKETQYF
11	TRBV4-2	few	.	TRBJ1-2	TGTGCCAGCAGCCAAATCGATGGCTACACCTTC	CASSQIDGYTF
18	TRBV4-1	.	.	TRBJ2-5	TGCGCCAGCAGCCAAGGGACAGTACGATCCCCGTACCAAGAGACCCAGTACTTC	CASSQGTVRSPYQETQYF
17	TRBV18	.	TRBD2	TRBJ2-7	TGTGCCAGCTCACCACCGGACACGGGGGGGGCGTCCTACGAGCAGTACTTC	CASSPPDTGGASYEQYF
15	TRBV27	.	.	TRBJ2-2	TGTGCCAGCAGCCCAGTACAGGCAACGACCGGGGAGCTGTTTTTT	CASSPVQATTGELFF
14	TRBV27	.	.	TRBJ2-6	TGTGCCAGCAGTTCGTACTCTGGGGCCAACGTCCTGACTTTC	CASSSYSGANVLTF
15	TRBV5-4	.	TRBD1	TRBJ2-1	TGTGCCAGCGGGGACCGGGACAGGGGTTACAATGAGCAGTTCTTC	CASGDRDRGYNEQFF
15	TRBV5-5	.	.	TRBJ1-1	TGTGCCAGCAGCTTAGCGCAGGGGCAGAACACTGAAGCTTTCTTT	CASSLAQGQNTEAFF
12	TRBV5-5	.	.	TRBJ1-1	TGTGCCAGCAGCCAGGCTAACACTGAAGCTTTCTTT	CASSQANTEAFF
14	TRBV4-1	.	.	TRBJ1-4	TGCGCCAGCAGCCAGACCCCGGCCGGGGGAAAACTGTTTTTT	CASSQTPAGGKLFF
18	TRBV5-6	.	TRBD1	TRBJ1-1	TGTGCCAGCAGCTTGTCTCAGGGGGCGGTGCAGTCGTACACTGAAGCTTTCTTT	CASSLSQGAVQSYTEAFF
13	TRBV18	.	.	TRBJ2-6	TGTGCCAGCTCACCAAGCGGGGCCAACGTCCTGACTTTC	CASSPSGANVLTF
14	TRBV29-1	.	.	TRBJ2-3	TGCAGCGTTGAGTTGGGAGGCCCCCCAGATACGCAGTATTTT	CSVELGGPPDTQYF
13	TRBV19	.	.	TRBJ1-6	TGTGCCAGTAGTGCGAACAGGGAATCACCCCTCCACTTT	CASSANRESPLHF
15	TRBV6-1	.	TRBD2	TRBJ2-7	TGTGCCAGCAGTTTTAGACTAGCGGGGTCCTACGAGCAGTACTTC	CASSFRLAGSYEQYF
16	TRBV10-1	.	TRBD2	TRBJ2-5	TGCGCCAGCAGCGGGGGGAGGGCTTCTTCGGAAGAGACCCAGTACTTC	CASSGGRASSEETQYF
17	TRBV5-1	once	.	TRBJ2-6	TGCGCCAGCAGCTTGTCCCTCGGCGGTTCTGGGGCCAACGTCCTGACTTTC	CASSLSLGGSGANVLTF
14	TRBV10-2	.	TRBD1	TRBJ1-2	TGCGCCAGCAGTGAGCTAACAGGGGGCTTTGGCTACACCTTC	CASSELTGGFGYTF
13	TRBV28	.	TRBD1	TRBJ2-7	TGTGCCAGCAGGGACAGGACCCCGGGGCGGCAGTACTTC	CASRDRTPGRQYF
13	TRBV10-2	.	.	TRBJ1-5	TGCGCCAGCAGTGATAGTGGCAATCAGCCCCAGCATTTT	CASSDSGNQPQHF
14	TRBV7-9	.	.	TRBJ1-1	TGTGCCAGCAGCTGGGACTGGACGAACACTGAAGCTTTCTTT	CASSWDWTNTEAFF
14	TRBV5-1	.	.	TRBJ2-7	TGCGCCAGCAGCCCAGCTGGGGGGGGCGACGAGCAGTACTTC	CASSPAGGGDEQYF
20	TRBV21-1	.	.	TRBJ2-4	TGTGCCAGCAGTCAGCGGGAGGGCGGAACGGGGGGATTGGGCAAAAACATTCAGTACTTC	CASSQREGGTGGLGKNIQYF
14	TRBV6-5	.	.	TRBJ1-1	TGTGCCAGCATTTCCGATGCCGGAGCGGCTGAAGCTTTCTTT	CASISDAGAAEAFF
18	TRBV7-2	.	TRBD2	TRBJ2-1	TGTGCCAGCAGCTTAGGGGTCGGCGGGACTAGGGAGTACAATAAGCAGTTCTTC	CASSLGVGGTREYNKQFF
15	TRBV9	.	TRBD2	TRBJ2-1	TGTGCCAGCAGCGTCCAGCGGGACTCCGGGGATGAGCAGTTCTTC	CASSVQRDSGDEQFF
12	TRBV6-1	.	.	TRBJ1-5	TGTGCCAGCCGCGGGGATTCTCAGCCCCAGCATTTT	CASRGDSQPQHF
11	TRBV9	.	.	TRBJ1-1	TGTGCCAGCGGCCCCATCAACGAAGCTTTCTTT	CASGPINEAFF